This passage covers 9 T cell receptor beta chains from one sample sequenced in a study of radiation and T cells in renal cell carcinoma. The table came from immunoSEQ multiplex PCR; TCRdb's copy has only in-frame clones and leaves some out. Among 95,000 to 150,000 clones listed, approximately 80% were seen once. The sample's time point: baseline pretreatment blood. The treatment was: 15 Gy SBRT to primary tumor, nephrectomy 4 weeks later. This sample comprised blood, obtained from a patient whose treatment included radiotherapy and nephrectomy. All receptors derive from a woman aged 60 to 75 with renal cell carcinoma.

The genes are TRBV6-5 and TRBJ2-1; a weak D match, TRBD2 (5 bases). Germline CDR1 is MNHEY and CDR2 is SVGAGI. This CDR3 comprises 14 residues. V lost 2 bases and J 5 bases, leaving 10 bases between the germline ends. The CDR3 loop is CASSYPGVDNEQFF. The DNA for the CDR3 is TGTGCCAGCAGTTACCCCGGGGTAGACAATGAGCAGTTCTTC.

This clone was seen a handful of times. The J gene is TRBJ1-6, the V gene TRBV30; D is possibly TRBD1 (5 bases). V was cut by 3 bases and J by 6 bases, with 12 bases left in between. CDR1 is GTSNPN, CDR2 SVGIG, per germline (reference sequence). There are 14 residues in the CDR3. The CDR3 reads CAWSRDSSNSPLHF. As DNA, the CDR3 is TGTGCCTGGAGCCGTGACAGCTCTAATTCACCCCTCCACTTT. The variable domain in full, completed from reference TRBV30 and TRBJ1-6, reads SQTIHQWPATLVQPVGSPLSLECTVEGTSNPNLYWYRQAAGRGLQLLFYSVGIGQISSEVPQNLSASRPQDRQFILSSKKLLLSDSGFYLCAWSRDSSNSPLHFGNGTRLTVT.

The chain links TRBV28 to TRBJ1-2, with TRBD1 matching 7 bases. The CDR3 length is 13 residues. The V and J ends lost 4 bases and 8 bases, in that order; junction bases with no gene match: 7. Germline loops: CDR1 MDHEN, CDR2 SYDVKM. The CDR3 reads CASSSSDRDGYTF. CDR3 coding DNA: TGTGCCAGCAGTTCCAGCGACAGGGACGGCTACACCTTC.

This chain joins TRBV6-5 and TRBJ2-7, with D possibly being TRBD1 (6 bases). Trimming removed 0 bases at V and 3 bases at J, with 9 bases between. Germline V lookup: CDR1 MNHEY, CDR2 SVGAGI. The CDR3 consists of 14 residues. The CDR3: CASSYSPRGYEQYF. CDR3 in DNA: TGTGCCAGCAGTTACTCGCCCAGGGGCTACGAGCAGTACTTC.

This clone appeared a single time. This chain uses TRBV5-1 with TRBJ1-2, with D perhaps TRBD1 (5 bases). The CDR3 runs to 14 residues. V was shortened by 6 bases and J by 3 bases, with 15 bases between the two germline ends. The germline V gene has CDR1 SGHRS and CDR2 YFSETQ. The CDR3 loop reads CASINTPGDYGYTF. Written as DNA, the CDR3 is TGCGCCAGCATTAACACTCCGGGGGACTATGGCTACACCTTC.

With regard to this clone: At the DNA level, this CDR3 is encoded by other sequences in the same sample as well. CDR3 DNA: TGTGCCAGTAGTATCCTTGGTCAGCCCCAGCATTTT. Its protein is CASSILGQPQHF. V is TRBV19 and J is TRBJ1-5; D uncertain. The V end lost 3 bases, the J end lost 6 bases, and 6 bases lay between the germline ends. This CDR3 is 12 amino acids long. The V gene's germline CDR1 is LNHDA and CDR2 SQIVND (reference sequence).

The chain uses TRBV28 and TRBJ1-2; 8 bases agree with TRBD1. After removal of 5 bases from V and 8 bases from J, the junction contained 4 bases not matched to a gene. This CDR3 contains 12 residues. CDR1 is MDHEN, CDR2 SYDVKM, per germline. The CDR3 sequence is CASSLQGGGYTF. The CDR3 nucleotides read TGTGCCAGCAGTCTACAGGGGGGAGGCTACACCTTC.

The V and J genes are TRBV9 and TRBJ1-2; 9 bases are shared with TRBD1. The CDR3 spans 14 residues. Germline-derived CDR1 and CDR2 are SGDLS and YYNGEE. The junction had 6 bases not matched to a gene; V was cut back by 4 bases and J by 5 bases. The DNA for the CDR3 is TGTGCCAGCAGCTCGGCCGGGACAGGGTATGGCTACACCTTC. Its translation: CASSSAGTGYGYTF. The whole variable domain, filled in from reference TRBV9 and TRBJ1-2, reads DSGVTQTPKHLITATGQRVTLRCSPRSGDLSVYWYQQSLDQGLQFLIQYYNGEERAKGNILERFSAQQFPDLHSELNLSSLELGDSALYFCASSSAGTGYGYTFGSGTRLTVV.

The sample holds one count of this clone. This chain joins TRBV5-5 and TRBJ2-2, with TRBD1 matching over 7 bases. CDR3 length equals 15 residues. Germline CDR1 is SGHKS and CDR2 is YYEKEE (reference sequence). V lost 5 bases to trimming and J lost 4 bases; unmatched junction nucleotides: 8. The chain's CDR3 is CASSLPRGSTGELFF. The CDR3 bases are TGTGCCAGCAGTCTCCCCAGGGGGAGCACCGGGGAGCTGTTTTTT.